This T cell receptor (beta chain) was observed in a study of T cells in Graves' hyperthyroidism and ophthalmopathy. A remark on this clonotype: At one of its ends the junction is not consistent with the germline gene, which may arise from a read error.

In germline, CDR1 is DFQATT, CDR2 SNEGSKA (reference sequence). The CDR3 sequence is 14 residues long. The CDR3 regions of TCR beta were amplified from RNA transcripts. The HTBI primer set served for first-round RT-PCR of the TCR CDR3. Each CDR3 protein gets one entry after TCRdb re-called the multiplex PCR reads with MiXCR. The repertoire includes 350,000 to 400,000 distinct CDR3 sequences, approximately 15% of them detected once, and 11% sits in the top ten. This TCR was recovered from a woman in her sixties or seventies with Graves' hyperthyroidism. The J gene is TRBJ2-7, the V gene TRBV20-1; 9 nucleotides line up with TRBD2. The sample consisted of blood. CDR3 DNA sequence: TGCAGTGCTGATAGCGGGAGTGGGTTGTACGAGCAGCACTTC. This encodes CSADSGSGLYEQHF.